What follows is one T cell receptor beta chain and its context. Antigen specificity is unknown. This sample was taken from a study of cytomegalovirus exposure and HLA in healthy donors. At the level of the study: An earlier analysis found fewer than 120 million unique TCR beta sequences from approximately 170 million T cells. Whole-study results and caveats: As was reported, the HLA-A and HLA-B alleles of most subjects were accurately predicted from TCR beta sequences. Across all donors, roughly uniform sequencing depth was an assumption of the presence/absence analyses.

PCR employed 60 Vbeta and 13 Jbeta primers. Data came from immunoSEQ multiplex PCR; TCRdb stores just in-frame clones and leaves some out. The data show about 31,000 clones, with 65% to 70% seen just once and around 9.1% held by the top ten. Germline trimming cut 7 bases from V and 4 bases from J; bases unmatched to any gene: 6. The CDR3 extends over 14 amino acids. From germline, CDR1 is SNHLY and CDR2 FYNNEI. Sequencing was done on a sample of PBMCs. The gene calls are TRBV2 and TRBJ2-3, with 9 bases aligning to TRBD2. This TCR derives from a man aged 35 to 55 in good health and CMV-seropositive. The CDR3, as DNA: TGTGCCAGCACCCGACTAGCGGTACCAGATACGCAGTATTTT. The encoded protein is CASTRLAVPDTQYF.